A single sample gave rise to the 28 T cell receptor beta chains below, sequenced in a study of blood T cell repertoires in COVID-19. Clones were read by immunoSEQ multiplex PCR, and TCRdb kept only the in-frame ones, dropping some. The table shows fewer than 200,000 clones, with roughly 71% occurring only once. The source material was peripheral blood. Source of these receptors: a woman older than 75 with acute or convalescent COVID-19.

The V gene is TRBV18, the J gene TRBJ1-2; no definite D call. Germline V gives CDR1 KGHSH, CDR2 LQKENI. CDR3 length equals 13 residues. Trimming shortened V by 3 bases and J by 2 bases, and 7 bases separated the two germline ends. The CDR3 DNA reads as TGTGCCAGCTCACCTGGAGACAACTATGGCTACACCTTC. This sequence encodes CASSPGDNYGYTF.

This chain links TRBV6-6 with TRBJ1-1; 9 bases line up with TRBD1. This CDR3 is 15 amino acids long. The germline CDR1 and CDR2 sequences are MNHNY and SVGAGI (reference sequence). The J segment lost 3 bases and the V segment lost 7 bases, leaving 9 bases of the junction unmatched. This CDR3 reads CASKTGTGTDTEAFF. The DNA for the CDR3 is TGTGCCAGCAAAACCGGGACAGGGACTGACACTGAAGCTTTCTTT.

The chain joins TRBV6-4 to TRBJ1-2; a weak D match, TRBD1 (6 bases). Germline CDR1 MRHNA, CDR2 SNTAGT. V lost 6 bases and J 2 bases, leaving 16 bases between the germline ends. The CDR3 totals 15 residues. The CDR3 sequence: CASRKGTGLNYGYTF. CDR3 bases: TGTGCCAGCAGGAAGGGTACAGGGCTGAACTATGGCTACACCTTC.

The rearrangement links TRBV2 to TRBJ2-7, with 7 bases matching TRBD1. Unmatched junction bases numbered 10, after V lost 5 bases and J lost 6 bases. The CDR3 spans 14 residues. Germline-derived CDR1 and CDR2 are SNHLY and FYNNEI. The CDR3 DNA sequence: TGTGCCAGCAGTCGTGTGACAGGGACCTCCGAGCAGTACTTC. Translation gives CASSRVTGTSEQYF.

The genes are TRBV7-8 and TRBJ1-2; D gene uncertain. Germline-derived CDR1 and CDR2 are SGHVS and FQNEAQ. The length of the CDR3 is 13 residues. Trimming removed 2 bases from V and 7 bases from J, with 11 bases in between. The CDR3 is CASSLSTDIGYTF. CDR3 nucleotide sequence: TGTGCCAGCAGCTTAAGTACAGATATTGGCTACACCTTC.

This clone was seen more than once but under ten times. This rearrangement joins TRBV25-1 to TRBJ2-2, with TRBD1 identical over 8 bases. CDR1 MGHDK and CDR2 SYGVNS come from the germline V gene. The J segment lost 3 bases and the V segment lost 4 bases, leaving 1 base of the junction unmatched. CDR3 size: 14 residues. DNA of the CDR3: TGTGCCAGCAGTGCAGGGGGCCACACCGGGGAGCTGTTTTTT. Protein product: CASSAGGHTGELFF.

The sample holds many counts of this clone. This sequence joins TRBV2 and TRBJ2-5; D unclear. The CDR3 is 10 amino acids. Trimming removed 8 bases at V and 2 bases at J, with 3 bases between. From germline, CDR1 is SNHLY and CDR2 FYNNEI. The CDR3 bases are TGTGCCAGCCGTCAAGAGACCCAGTACTTC. Translated: CASRQETQYF.

In its sample, this clone was seen many times. This rearrangement joins TRBV19 to TRBJ1-1; a weak D match, TRBD1 (5 bases). Trimming shortened V by 8 bases and J by 5 bases, and 9 bases separated the two germline ends. The germline CDR1 and CDR2 sequences are LNHDA and SQIVND (reference sequence). The CDR3 consists of 11 residues. CDR3 sequence: CASPRGTEAFF. The CDR3 bases are TGTGCCAGTCCTCGGGGGACTGAAGCTTTCTTT. The whole variable domain, remainder taken from reference TRBV19 and TRBJ1-1, is DGGITQSPKYLFRKEGQNVTLSCEQNLNHDAMYWYRQDPGQGLRLIYYSQIVNDFQKGDIAEGYSVSREKKESFPLTVTSAQKNPTAFYLCASPRGTEAFFGQGTRLTVV.

This rearrangement joins TRBV11-2 to TRBJ1-2; 9 bases are shared with TRBD1. Unmatched junction bases numbered 2, after V lost 4 bases and J lost 5 bases. Germline CDR1 reads SGHAT; CDR2 reads FQNNGV. The CDR3 length is 13 residues. This chain's CDR3 is CASSYGTGYGYTF. The CDR3 DNA reads TGTGCCAGCAGCTACGGGACAGGGTATGGCTACACCTTC.

DNA for the CDR3: TGTGCCAGCAGTGTCTCTTATCAGGGGGACACTGAAGCTTTCTTT. Its protein is CASSVSYQGDTEAFF. The J gene is TRBJ1-1, the V gene TRBV6-4; 7 bases are shared with TRBD1. Trimming took 4 bases from V and 3 from J; bases not matched to a gene: 8. This CDR3 has 15 amino acids. Looked up from germline, CDR1 is MRHNA and CDR2 is SNTAGT.

The rearrangement links TRBV19 to TRBJ2-2; 7 bases fit TRBD2. The germline CDR1 and CDR2 sequences are LNHDA and SQIVND (reference sequence). The CDR3 loop spans 17 amino acids. V dropped 5 bases and J dropped 5; count of bases not matched to a gene: 14. In nucleotides, the CDR3 is TGTGCCAGTAGTCCCCTCCTAGCGGAGTTTCCAACCGGGGAGCTGTTTTTT. The encoded protein is CASSPLLAEFPTGELFF.

This rearrangement joins TRBV2 to TRBJ1-6; TRBD1 agrees at 7 bases. The germline V gene has CDR1 SNHLY and CDR2 FYNNEI. Trimming cost V 6 bases and J 3 bases; bases outside gene matches: 11. The CDR3 is made up of 17 amino acids. CDR3 protein: CASRQDRVQFYNSPLHF. CDR3 DNA: TGTGCCAGCAGGCAAGACAGGGTTCAATTCTATAATTCACCCCTCCACTTT.

This clone was detected only a few times. This chain uses TRBV9 with TRBJ2-3; a possible D gene is TRBD1 (6 bases). Germline values: CDR1 SGDLS, CDR2 YYNGEE. With 0 bases removed from V and 2 bases from J, the gap between germline ends came to 10 bases. This CDR3 has 15 amino acids. CDR3 in amino acids: CASSVARDNTDTQYF. Here the CDR3 DNA reads TGTGCCAGCAGCGTAGCCAGGGACAACACAGATACGCAGTATTTT.

CDR3 in amino acids: CASSPGRPHYNEQFF. In DNA form, the CDR3 reads TGTGCCAGCAGTCCGGGGAGACCCCACTACAATGAGCAGTTCTTC. This chain connects TRBV6-5 to TRBJ2-1; D perhaps matches TRBD2 (5 bases). Trimming took 5 bases from V and 3 from J, leaving 14 bases between them. The CDR3 is made up of 15 amino acids. CDR1 and CDR2 (germline): MNHEY, SVGAGI.

The rearrangement joins TRBV7-9 to TRBJ2-5; 7 bases are a match to TRBD1. The J segment lost 5 bases and the V segment lost 5 bases, leaving 14 bases of the junction unmatched. The CDR3 has 16 amino acids. CDR1 is SEHNR and CDR2 is FQNEAQ in the germline V gene (reference sequence). DNA for the CDR3: TGTGCCAGCAGCCGAGGGGACAGATCCCTGGGGGAGACCCAGTACTTC. Encoded protein: CASSRGDRSLGETQYF.

J is TRBJ1-2 and V is TRBV18, with TRBD1 identical over 7 bases. Per germline, CDR1 KGHSH and CDR2 LQKENI. This CDR3 spans 14 amino acids. V dropped 3 bases and J dropped 4; count of bases not matched to a gene: 5. In DNA form, the CDR3 reads TGTGCCAGCTCACCGGAAAGGGGGCTCTATGGCTACACCTTC. Translation gives CASSPERGLYGYTF. Variable domain in full (rest from reference TRBV18 and TRBJ1-2): NAGVMQNPRHLVRRRGQEARLRCSPMKGHSHVYWYRQLPEEGLKFMVYLQKENIIDESGMPKERFSAEFPKEGPSILRIQQVVRGDSAAYFCASSPERGLYGYTFGSGTRLTVV.

The DNA of the CDR3 is TGTGCCAGTAGCCCCATGGGCAACACCATATATTTT. The encoded protein is CASSPMGNTIYF. This sequence joins TRBV19 and TRBJ1-3; D is ambiguous. This CDR3 comprises 12 residues. V lost 6 bases and J lost 7, with 10 bases in between. The germline V gene has CDR1 LNHDA and CDR2 SQIVND (reference sequence).

This chain joins TRBV19 and TRBJ2-2; perhaps TRBD1 as D (6 bases). CDR1 is LNHDA, CDR2 SQIVND, per germline (reference sequence). This CDR3 has 17 residues. V lost 3 bases to trimming and J lost 7 bases, with 21 bases between them. The CDR3 region has the DNA TGTGCCAGTAGTATGTACCCGATGACAGGTCTTGACGGGGAGCTGTTTTTT. Translating gives CASSMYPMTGLDGELFF.

V gene TRBV12-3 or TRBV12-4 combines with J gene TRBJ1-2; 8 positions agree with TRBD1. The CDR3 is made up of 12 amino acids. With V trimmed by 5 bases and J by 7 bases, 3 bases remained unmatched. As DNA, the CDR3 is TGTGCCAGCAGTCAGGGGGCGTTTGGCTACACCTTC. Protein: CASSQGAFGYTF.

CDR3 protein: CASTPLSGNGYTF. The CDR3 region has the DNA TGTGCCAGCACCCCCCTTAGTGGTAATGGCTACACCTTC. V is TRBV12-3 or TRBV12-4 and J is TRBJ1-2; D unresolved. With 7 bases removed from V and 6 bases from J, the gap between germline ends came to 15 bases. CDR3 length equals 13 residues.

The chain carries TRBV5-1 and TRBJ2-1; 10 nucleotides line up with TRBD2. CDR1 is SGHRS, CDR2 YFSETQ, per germline. V gave up 4 bases and J gave up 7 bases; unmatched junction bases: 8. This CDR3 spans 15 amino acids. The CDR3 DNA reads TGCGCCAGCAGCCCTGGACTAGCGGAGTATAATGAGCAGTTCTTC. This gives the protein CASSPGLAEYNEQFF.

This clone was seen more than once but under ten times. Other DNA sequences in the sample encode the same CDR3. The V call is TRBV2, the J call TRBJ1-5; 8 nucleotides match TRBD1. Per germline, CDR1 SNHLY and CDR2 FYNNEI. The V segment lost 7 bases and the J segment 7 bases; nucleotides outside the gene matches: 9. This CDR3 spans 14 amino acids. CDR3 protein: CASTGQGGLQPQHF. The CDR3, as DNA: TGTGCCAGCACCGGACAGGGTGGCTTGCAGCCCCAGCATTTT. Looking up the rest from reference TRBV2 and TRBJ1-5 gives the full variable domain: EPEVTQTPSHQVTQMGQEVILRCVPISNHLYFYWYRQILGQKVEFLVSFYNNEISEKSEIFDDQFSVERPDGSNFTLKIRSTKLEDSAMYFCASTGQGGLQPQHFGDGTRLSIL.

The chain couples TRBV7-3 to TRBJ2-1; D may be TRBD1 (5 bases). Trimming removed 5 bases at V and 10 bases at J, with 15 bases between. The CDR3 contains 13 residues. CDR1 SGHTA and CDR2 FQGTGA come from the germline V gene. The CDR3 is CASSENSAGEQFF. The CDR3 nucleotides are TGTGCCAGCAGCGAAAACAGCGCAGGGGAGCAGTTCTTC.

The chain couples TRBV30 to TRBJ1-2, with D possibly matching TRBD1 (5 bases). CDR1 GTSNPN and CDR2 SVGIG come from the germline V gene (reference sequence). The CDR3 is 16 residues long. V was pared by 5 bases and J by 0 bases, with 19 bases between. The CDR3 sequence is CAWYSPARETNYGYTF. The DNA of the CDR3 is TGTGCCTGGTATTCTCCCGCCAGGGAAACTAACTATGGCTACACCTTC.

This clone was seen a handful of times. The CDR3 spells CASTREIIDNEQFF. The CDR3 DNA reads as TGTGCCAGCACCCGGGAAATCATTGACAATGAGCAGTTCTTC. The rearrangement joins TRBV28 to TRBJ2-1; weak D call: TRBD2 (5 bases). From germline, CDR1 is MDHEN and CDR2 SYDVKM. V was clipped by 7 bases and J by 5 bases, with 15 bases between them. The CDR3 extends over 14 amino acids.

This clone was seen a few times. The chain couples TRBV9 to TRBJ2-1; D is unclear. With 0 bases removed from V and 6 bases from J, the gap between germline ends came to 4 bases. Germline CDR1 and CDR2: SGDLS and YYNGEE. This CDR3 comprises 12 residues. As DNA, the CDR3 is TGTGCCAGCAGCGTAGCCGGCAATGAGCAGTTCTTC. Residues: CASSVAGNEQFF.

This clone occurred a few times. The genes are TRBV6-5 and TRBJ1-3; perhaps TRBD1 as D (6 bases). This CDR3 is built from 15 residues. Trimming stripped 5 bases from V and 0 bases from J, with 11 bases between. In germline, CDR1 is MNHEY, CDR2 SVGAGI. The CDR3 reads CASSIDRTSGNTIYF. CDR3 sequence (DNA): TGTGCCAGCAGTATCGACAGGACCTCTGGAAACACCATATATTTT.

The rearrangement joins TRBV30 to TRBJ1-2, with TRBD1 as a possible D gene (6 bases). Germline values: CDR1 GTSNPN, CDR2 SVGIG (reference sequence). V lost 2 bases to trimming and J lost 3 bases, with 13 bases between them. CDR3 size: 14 residues. The CDR3 is CAWSKGVADYGYTF. CDR3 bases: TGTGCCTGGAGTAAGGGGGTTGCAGACTATGGCTACACCTTC.